These 2 T cell receptor beta chains came from one sample sequenced in a study of Ad26.COV2.S vaccination and SARS-CoV-2 variants (dated by TCRdb to 2020 to 2022). The method behind the library was the immunoSEQ multiplex PCR assay. Entries here come from immuneACCESS through TCRdb and include only in-frame sequences with V and J called. Some clones fail to appear in such tables; in the studies checked, an unresolved V gene covers under half of the shortfall, and the cause of the remainder is unknown. This sample gives some 460,000 clones in total; roughly nine tenths of them show up just once. The ten largest clonotypes hold 1.5% to 2% of the sample. The treatment or condition label here, explained by the study, means: roughly 19 received Ad26.COV2.S at low or high dose, single or two shots; roughly five received placebo; per-sample allocation not given. Repertoires of vaccine and placebo recipients were sequenced from samples taken on day 63 after the first injection.

This material consisted of peripheral blood, taken in a trial of Ad26.COV2.S vaccine versus placebo. The receptors come from a person aged 18-65 years who received the Ad26.COV2.S COVID-19 vaccine or a placebo.

This chain uses TRBV18 with TRBJ1-4; D is undetermined. This CDR3 has 16 residues. The V gene lost 1 base and the J gene lost 10 bases, with 19 bases spanning the gap. CDR1 and CDR2 from the germline V gene are KGHSH and LQKENI. DNA for the CDR3: TGTGCCAGCTCACCACAGGGAGGACCACAAGGAGGAAAACTGTTTTTT. Its protein product is CASSPQGGPQGGKLFF.

The rearrangement uses TRBV14 and TRBJ2-2; D not resolved. This CDR3 comprises 15 residues. Germline V gives CDR1 SGHDN, CDR2 FVKESK. The V gene lost 2 bases and the J gene lost 1 base, with 8 bases spanning the gap. The CDR3 DNA reads as TGTGCCAGCAGCCAACAGGCCCTGAACACCGGGGAGCTGTTTTTT. Translation gives CASSQQALNTGELFF.